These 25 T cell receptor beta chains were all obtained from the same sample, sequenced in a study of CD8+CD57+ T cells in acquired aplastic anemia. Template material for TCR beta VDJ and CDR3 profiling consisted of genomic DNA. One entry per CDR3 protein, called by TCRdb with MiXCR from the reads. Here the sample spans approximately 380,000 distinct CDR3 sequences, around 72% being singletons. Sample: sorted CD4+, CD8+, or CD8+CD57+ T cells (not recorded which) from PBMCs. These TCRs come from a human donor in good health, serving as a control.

CDR3: CASSYKETAYEQYF. The CDR3 coding sequence is TGTGCCAGCAGCTATAAGGAGACAGCTTACGAGCAGTACTTC. The rearrangement links TRBV7-6 to TRBJ2-7, with a weak D call TRBD1 (5 bases). CDR3 size: 14 residues. The germline CDR1 and CDR2 sequences are SGHVS and FNYEAQ. V lost 4 bases, J lost 4 bases, and 14 bases lay in between.

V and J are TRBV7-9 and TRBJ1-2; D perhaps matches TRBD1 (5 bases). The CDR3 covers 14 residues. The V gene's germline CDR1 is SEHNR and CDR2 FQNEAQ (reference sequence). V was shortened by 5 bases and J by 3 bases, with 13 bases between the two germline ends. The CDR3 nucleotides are TGTGCCAGCAGCCCAGGGCGGGGTGACTATGGCTACACCTTC. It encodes CASSPGRGDYGYTF.

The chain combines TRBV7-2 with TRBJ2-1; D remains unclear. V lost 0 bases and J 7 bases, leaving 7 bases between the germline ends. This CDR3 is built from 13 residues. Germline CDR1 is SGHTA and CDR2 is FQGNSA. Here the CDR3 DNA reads TGTGCCAGCAGCTTAGCCGCGGAGAATGAGCAGTTCTTC. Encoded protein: CASSLAAENEQFF.

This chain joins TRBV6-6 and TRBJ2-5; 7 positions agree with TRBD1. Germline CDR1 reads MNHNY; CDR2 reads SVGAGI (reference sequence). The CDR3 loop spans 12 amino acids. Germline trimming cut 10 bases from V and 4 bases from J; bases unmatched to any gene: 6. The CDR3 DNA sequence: TGTGCCACTGAGACAGGGCGAGAGACCCAGTACTTC. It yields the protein CATETGRETQYF.

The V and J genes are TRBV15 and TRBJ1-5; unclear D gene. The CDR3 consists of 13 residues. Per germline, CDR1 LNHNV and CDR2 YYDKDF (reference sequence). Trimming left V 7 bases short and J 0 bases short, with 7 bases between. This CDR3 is CATTGDSNQPQHF. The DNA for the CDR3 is TGTGCCACCACAGGAGATAGCAATCAGCCCCAGCATTTT.

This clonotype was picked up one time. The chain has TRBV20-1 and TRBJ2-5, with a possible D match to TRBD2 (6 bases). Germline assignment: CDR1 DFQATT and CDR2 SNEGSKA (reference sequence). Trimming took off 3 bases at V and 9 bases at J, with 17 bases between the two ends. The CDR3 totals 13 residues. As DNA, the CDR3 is TGCAGTGCTAGTCGCGGGGCGCCCGGCCCCCAGTACTTC. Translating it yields CSASRGAPGPQYF.

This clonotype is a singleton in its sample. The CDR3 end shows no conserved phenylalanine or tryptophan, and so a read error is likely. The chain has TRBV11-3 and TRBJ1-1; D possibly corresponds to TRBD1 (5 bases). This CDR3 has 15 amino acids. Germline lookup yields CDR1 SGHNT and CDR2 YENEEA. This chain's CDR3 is CASSVGTGHLTGAFL. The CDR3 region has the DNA TGTGCCAGCAGCGTAGGGACTGGTCACCTCACTGGAGCTTTCCTT.

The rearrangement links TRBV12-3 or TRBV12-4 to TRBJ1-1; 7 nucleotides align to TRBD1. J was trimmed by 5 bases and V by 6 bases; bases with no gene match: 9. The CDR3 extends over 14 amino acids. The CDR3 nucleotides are TGTGCCAGCAGCCGTTACGAGGGGGCGACTGAAGCTTTCTTT. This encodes CASSRYEGATEAFF.

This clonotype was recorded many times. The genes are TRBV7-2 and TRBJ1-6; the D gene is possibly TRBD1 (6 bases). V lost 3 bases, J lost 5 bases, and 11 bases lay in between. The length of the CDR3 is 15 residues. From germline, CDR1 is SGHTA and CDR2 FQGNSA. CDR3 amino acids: CASSLSRTDNSPLHF. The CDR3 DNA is TGTGCCAGCAGCTTGTCCCGGACAGATAATTCACCCCTCCACTTT.

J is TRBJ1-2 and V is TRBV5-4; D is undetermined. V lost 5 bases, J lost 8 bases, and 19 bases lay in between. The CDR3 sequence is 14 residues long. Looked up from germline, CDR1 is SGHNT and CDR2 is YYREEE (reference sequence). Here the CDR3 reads CASRPRLTNGGYTF. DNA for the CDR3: TGTGCCAGCAGGCCCAGACTGACAAACGGGGGCTACACCTTC.

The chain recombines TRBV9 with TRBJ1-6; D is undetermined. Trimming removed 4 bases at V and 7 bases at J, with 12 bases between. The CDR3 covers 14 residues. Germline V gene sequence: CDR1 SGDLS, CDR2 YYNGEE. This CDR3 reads CASSPHPLNSPLHF. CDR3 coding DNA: TGTGCCAGCAGCCCACACCCACTCAATTCACCCCTCCACTTT.

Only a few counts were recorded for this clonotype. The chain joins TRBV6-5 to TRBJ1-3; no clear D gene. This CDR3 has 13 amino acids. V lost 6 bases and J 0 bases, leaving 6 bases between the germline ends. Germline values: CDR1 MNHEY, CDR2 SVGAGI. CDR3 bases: TGTGCCAGCAGAGAAGACTCTGGAAACACCATATATTTT. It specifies CASREDSGNTIYF.

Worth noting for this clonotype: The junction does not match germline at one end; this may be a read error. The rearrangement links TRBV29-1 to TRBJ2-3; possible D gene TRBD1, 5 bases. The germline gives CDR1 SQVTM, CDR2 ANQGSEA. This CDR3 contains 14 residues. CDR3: CTGDGAQGTDTQYF. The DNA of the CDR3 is TGTACCGGTGACGGAGCACAGGGCACAGATACGCAGTATTTT.

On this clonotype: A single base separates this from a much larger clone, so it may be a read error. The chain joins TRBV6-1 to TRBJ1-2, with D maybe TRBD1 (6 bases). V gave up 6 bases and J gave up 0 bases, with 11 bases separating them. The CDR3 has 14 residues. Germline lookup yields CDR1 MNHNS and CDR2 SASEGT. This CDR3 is CASRLGQTNYGYTF. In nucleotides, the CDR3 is TGTGCCAGCAGACTTGGACAGACTAACTATGGCTACACCTTC.

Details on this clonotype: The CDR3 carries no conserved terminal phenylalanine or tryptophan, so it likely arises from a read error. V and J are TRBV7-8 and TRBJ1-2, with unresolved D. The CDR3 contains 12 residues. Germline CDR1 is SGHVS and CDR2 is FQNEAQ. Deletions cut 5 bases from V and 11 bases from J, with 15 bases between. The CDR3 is CASSPHETQYTL. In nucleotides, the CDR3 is TGTGCCAGCAGCCCGCACGAGACCCAGTACACCTTG.

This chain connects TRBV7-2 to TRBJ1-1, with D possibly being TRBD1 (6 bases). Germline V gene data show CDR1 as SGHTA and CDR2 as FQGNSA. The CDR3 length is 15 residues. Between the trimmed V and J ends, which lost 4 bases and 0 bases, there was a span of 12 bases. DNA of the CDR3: TGTGCCAGCAGCTCCGCCGGGACATTGAACACTGAAGCTTTCTTT. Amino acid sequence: CASSSAGTLNTEAFF. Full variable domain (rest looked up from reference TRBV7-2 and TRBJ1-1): GAGVSQSPSNKVTEKGKDVELRCDPISGHTALYWYRQSLGQGLEFLIYFQGNSAPDKSGLPSDRFSAERTGGSVSTLTIQRTQQEDSAVYLCASSSAGTLNTEAFFGQGTRLTVV.

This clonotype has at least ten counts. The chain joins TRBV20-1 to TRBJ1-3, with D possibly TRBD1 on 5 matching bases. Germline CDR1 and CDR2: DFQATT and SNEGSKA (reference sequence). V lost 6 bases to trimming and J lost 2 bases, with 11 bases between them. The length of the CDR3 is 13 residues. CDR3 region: CSASQGTGNTIYF. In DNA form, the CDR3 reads TGCAGTGCATCGCAGGGAACTGGAAACACCATATATTTT.

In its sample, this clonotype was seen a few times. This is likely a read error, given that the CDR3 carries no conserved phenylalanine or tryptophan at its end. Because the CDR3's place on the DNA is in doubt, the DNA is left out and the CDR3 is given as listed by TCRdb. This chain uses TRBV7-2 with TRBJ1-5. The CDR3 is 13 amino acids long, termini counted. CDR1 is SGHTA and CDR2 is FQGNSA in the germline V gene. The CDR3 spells CASSLDGGAYEQY.

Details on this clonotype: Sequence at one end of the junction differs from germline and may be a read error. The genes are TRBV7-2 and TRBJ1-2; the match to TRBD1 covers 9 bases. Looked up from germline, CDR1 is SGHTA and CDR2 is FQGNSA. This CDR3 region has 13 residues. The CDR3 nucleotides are TGTGCCAGCAGCTTAGATACAGGGGGCCTCTACGCCTTC. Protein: CASSLDTGGLYAF.

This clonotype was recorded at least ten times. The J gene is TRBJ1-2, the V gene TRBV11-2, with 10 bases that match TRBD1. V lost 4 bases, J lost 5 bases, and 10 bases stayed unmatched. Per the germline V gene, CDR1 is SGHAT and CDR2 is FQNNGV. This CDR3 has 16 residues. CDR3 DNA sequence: TGTGCCAGCAGCTCAACCCCGGGACAGGGGATGTATGGCTACACCTTC. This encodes CASSSTPGQGMYGYTF.

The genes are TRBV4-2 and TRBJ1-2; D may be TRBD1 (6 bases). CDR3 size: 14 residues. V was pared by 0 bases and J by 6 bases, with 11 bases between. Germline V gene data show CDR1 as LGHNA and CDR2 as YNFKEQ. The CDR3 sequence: CASSQERGLDGYTF. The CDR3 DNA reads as TGTGCCAGCAGCCAAGAACGGGGGCTGGATGGCTACACCTTC.

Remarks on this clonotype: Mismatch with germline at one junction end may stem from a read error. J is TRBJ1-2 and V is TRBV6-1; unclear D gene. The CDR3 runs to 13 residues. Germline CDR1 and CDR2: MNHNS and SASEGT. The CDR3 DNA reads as TGCGCCAGCAGTAAAGCCGTCTTTGGAGGCTACACCTTC. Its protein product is CASSKAVFGGYTF.

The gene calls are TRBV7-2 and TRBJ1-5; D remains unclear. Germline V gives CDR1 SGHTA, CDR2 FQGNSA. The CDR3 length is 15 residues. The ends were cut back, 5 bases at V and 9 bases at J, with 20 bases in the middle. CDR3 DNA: TGTGCCAGCAGCCTAGTAGATTATACAAATACGCCCCAGCATTTT. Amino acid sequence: CASSLVDYTNTPQHF.

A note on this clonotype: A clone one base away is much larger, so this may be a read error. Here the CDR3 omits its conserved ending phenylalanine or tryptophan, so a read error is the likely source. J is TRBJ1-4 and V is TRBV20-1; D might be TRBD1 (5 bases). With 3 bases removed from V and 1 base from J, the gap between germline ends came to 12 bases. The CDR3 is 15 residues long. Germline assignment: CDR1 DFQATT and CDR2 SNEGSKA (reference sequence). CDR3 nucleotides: TGCAGTGCTAGTGGAGGGGCCGTAACTAATGAAAAACTGTTTCTT. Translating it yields CSASGGAVTNEKLFL.

The CDR3 region has the DNA TGTGCCAGCAGTTTAGATATCGTGGACTACTCACCCCTCCACTTT. Its translation is CASSLDIVDYSPLHF. The J gene is TRBJ1-6, the V gene TRBV12-3 or TRBV12-4; no definite D call. V was cut by 1 base and J by 10 bases, with 14 bases left in between. The CDR3 extends over 15 amino acids.